Reported below is one T cell receptor delta chain. Antigen unknown. This DNA's translation and the protein TCRdb lists, from a much larger clone, do not match at residue 21, likely due to a read error; the protein shown is translated from the DNA. Flow sorting of PBMC yielded separate Vgamma9/Vdelta2+ and Vdelta2-negative gammadelta T cell populations for bulk repertoire analysis. The data derive from a study of γδ T cells in repeated Plasmodium falciparum infection. About the research overall: Age- and gender-matched Australian children served as comparison for malaria-exposed Malian children. Broader study findings: Waves of new clonotype selection appeared after repeated controlled infections in Vdelta2-negative, largely Vdelta1+, gammadelta T cells.

TCRdb re-called the multiplex PCR reads through CATT. The sample has roughly 90,000 delta-chain clones, approximately 1.5% seen once. Germline-derived CDR1 and CDR2 are TSWWSYY and QGS. This CDR3 is built from 23 residues. The V gene reported is TRDV1; the J gene is uncalled; TRDD3, the D gene given by the table, was not confirmed from the DNA. The sequence was obtained from a pool of human donors (malaria-infected and uninfected, not separated). Sample: gamma-delta T cells from blood. CDR3 amino acids: CALGERGMTFTGGYAVYTDKPIF. DNA for the CDR3: TGTGCTCTTGGGGAAAGGGGCATGACTTTCACTGGGGGATACGCGGTGTACACCGATAAACCCATCTTT.